A single sample is the source of the 28 T cell receptor beta chains below, sequenced in a study of shared clonotypes between healthy human individuals. Clones were sequenced by immunoSEQ multiplex PCR, and TCRdb holds only the in-frame ones, with some missing. The sample holds approximately 2.3 million clones, over 85% seen once. Sample: naive CD4+ T cells from PBMCs. The subset was: CD45RA+ positively selected. The source is a man younger than 30 in good health. Some clones in this sample may be carry-over from other donors' samples.

As concerns this clone: The sample contains more than one DNA sequence encoding this CDR3. The chain recombines TRBV7-3 with TRBJ2-7, with 10 bases aligning to TRBD2. CDR3 size: 14 residues. V shed 2 bases and J 2 bases; nucleotides not matched to a gene: 0. Per the germline V gene, CDR1 is SGHTA and CDR2 is FQGTGA. CDR3 DNA: TGTGCCAGCAGCTTACTAGCGGGGGCCTACGAGCAGTACTTC. Translating gives CASSLLAGAYEQYF.

CDR3 protein: CASSRDYKNIQYF. The CDR3 nucleotides read TGTGCCAGCAGCAGGGACTATAAAAACATTCAGTACTTC. The rearrangement joins TRBV5-8 to TRBJ2-4; TRBD2 agrees at 7 bases. V trimming: 4 bases; J trimming: 4 bases; junction bases outside the gene matches: 2. The CDR3 extends over 13 amino acids. The V gene's germline CDR1 is SGHTS and CDR2 YDEGEE.

The chain recombines TRBV11-1 with TRBJ2-5; unclear D gene. Looked up from germline, CDR1 is SGHAT and CDR2 is FQDESV (reference sequence). CDR3 length equals 13 residues. The V end was cut by 3 bases, the J end by 5 bases, with 10 bases between. CDR3 region: CASSFDPTETQYF. The CDR3 bases are TGTGCCAGCAGCTTTGACCCGACGGAGACCCAGTACTTC.

V and J are TRBV2 and TRBJ1-5; D is unclear. Germline V CDR1 and CDR2: SNHLY, FYNNEI. The CDR3 extends over 14 amino acids. Trimming removed 4 bases at V and 2 bases at J, with 9 bases between. The chain's CDR3 is CASSVGYGNQPQHF. The DNA of the CDR3 is TGTGCCAGCAGTGTAGGGTATGGCAATCAGCCCCAGCATTTT.

Concerning this clone: In the same sample, other DNA sequences code for this CDR3. In DNA form, the CDR3 reads TGCAGTGCTAGTCCTGGCTACACCTTC. It translates to CSASPGYTF. This chain joins TRBV20-1 and TRBJ1-2; D is uncertain. The CDR3 extends over 9 amino acids. V lost 3 bases and J lost 7, with 3 bases in between. Per germline, CDR1 DFQATT and CDR2 SNEGSKA (reference sequence).

This rearrangement joins TRBV2 to TRBJ1-1; 7 nucleotides match TRBD1. The trim removed 8 bases at V and 1 base at J, leaving 13 bases unmatched. CDR1 SNHLY and CDR2 FYNNEI come from the germline V gene. There are 16 residues in the CDR3. The CDR3 DNA reads TGTGCCAGCGAGGGGGCGGCTTTGTCAGGGAACACTGAAGCTTTCTTT. Translating it yields CASEGAALSGNTEAFF.

CDR3 DNA: TGCGCCAGCAGCTTAGAGGAGACCGGGAACTATGGCTACACCTTC. It is translated as CASSLEETGNYGYTF. V is TRBV5-1 and J is TRBJ1-2; D not certain. Germline CDR1 reads SGHRS; CDR2 reads YFSETQ. The CDR3 runs 15 residues. Trimming removed 2 bases at V and 2 bases at J, with 13 bases between.

This rearrangement joins TRBV6-1 to TRBJ1-1; D gene ambiguous. The V gene's germline CDR1 is MNHNS and CDR2 SASEGT. V lost 1 base, J lost 2 bases, and 11 bases lay in between. This CDR3 is built from 15 residues. The CDR3, as DNA: TGTGCCAGCAGTGAAGAGGAGGGCCCCAACACTGAAGCTTTCTTT. It encodes CASSEEEGPNTEAFF.

This chain joins TRBV5-4 and TRBJ1-2; D uncertain. The V and J ends lost 0 bases and 4 bases respectively, with 10 bases between them. The germline CDR1 and CDR2 sequences are SGHNT and YYREEE (reference sequence). The CDR3 totals 14 residues. CDR3 nucleotide sequence: TGTGCCAGCAGCTTGGCTGTTGCCCCCTATGGCTACACCTTC. This gives the protein CASSLAVAPYGYTF.

This chain links TRBV30 with TRBJ1-3; no reliable D call. Per germline, CDR1 GTSNPN and CDR2 SVGIG (reference sequence). The CDR3 has 14 residues. V gave up 3 bases and J gave up 4 bases, with 13 bases separating them. The CDR3 protein is CAWRRSYLGNTIYF. The CDR3 DNA sequence: TGTGCCTGGAGGCGGAGTTATTTGGGAAACACCATATATTTT.

This chain uses TRBV6-1 with TRBJ1-2; D uncertain. This CDR3 spans 14 amino acids. Germline V lookup: CDR1 MNHNS, CDR2 SASEGT. Trimming left V 6 bases short and J 5 bases short, with 16 bases between. The CDR3 bases are TGTGCCAGCAGAACATTACCAGTTGGGTATGGCTACACCTTC. It specifies CASRTLPVGYGYTF.

The CDR3 DNA sequence: TGTGCCAGCAGCGCTTTCACCGGGACAGGGGCCTACGAGCAGTACTTC. The encoded protein is CASSAFTGTGAYEQYF. This chain uses TRBV9 with TRBJ2-7; 10 positions match TRBD1. The germline CDR1 and CDR2 sequences are SGDLS and YYNGEE. J gave up 2 bases and V 3 bases, and 8 bases lay outside the gene matches. The CDR3 consists of 16 residues.

The gene calls are TRBV7-8 and TRBJ2-1, with D maybe TRBD2 (6 bases). Looked up from germline, CDR1 is SGHVS and CDR2 is FQNEAQ. CDR3 length: 16 residues. Trimming removed 5 bases at V and 5 bases at J, with 19 bases between. CDR3 in amino acids: CASSTLTLRGDNEQFF. Written as DNA, the CDR3 is TGTGCCAGCAGCACCCTGACGTTGCGGGGAGACAATGAGCAGTTCTTC.

The sample holds one count of this clone. The sample carries other DNA sequences with the same CDR3. The V gene is TRBV18, the J gene TRBJ2-2, with unresolved D. The germline V and J ends were trimmed by 1 base and 4 bases, with 7 bases remaining between them. CDR1 and CDR2 (germline): KGHSH, LQKENI. This CDR3 contains 14 residues. The CDR3 nucleotides are TGTGCCAGCTCACCACGGACGACCACCGGGGAGCTGTTTTTT. It codes for CASSPRTTTGELFF.

The chain carries TRBV28 and TRBJ2-5, with TRBD1 identical over 8 bases. Trimming removed 5 bases from V and 5 bases from J; junction bases left unmatched: 10. Germline CDR1 and CDR2: MDHEN and SYDVKM. CDR3 length: 15 amino acids. The CDR3, as DNA: TGTGCCAGCAGTAGTAACAGGGGGGCCGGTGAGACCCAGTACTTC. This translates into CASSSNRGAGETQYF.

The chain employs TRBV4-3 and TRBJ2-5; no clear D. Germline values: CDR1 LGHNA, CDR2 YSLEER. The CDR3 is made up of 16 amino acids. Trimming cost V 5 bases and J 12 bases, with 28 bases left between them. CDR3 sequence (DNA): TGCGCCAGCAGCTCCCACGGAGAGCCTTATACTAACAAGGAGTACTTC. This encodes CASSSHGEPYTNKEYF.

V is TRBV28 and J is TRBJ2-1; maybe TRBD2 (6 bases). Looked up from germline, CDR1 is MDHEN and CDR2 is SYDVKM. V shed 1 base and J shed 0 bases, with 7 bases lying between them. The CDR3 is 15 residues long. The CDR3 is CASSLLGGSYNEQFF. DNA for the CDR3: TGTGCCAGCAGTTTATTGGGGGGCTCCTACAATGAGCAGTTCTTC.

The chain uses TRBV7-3 and TRBJ2-2; either TRBD1 or TRBD2 may fit D (7 bases each). Germline values: CDR1 SGHTA, CDR2 FQGTGA. There are 19 residues in the CDR3. The V gene lost 5 bases and the J gene lost 5 bases, with 27 bases spanning the gap. CDR3 bases: TGTGCCAGCAGCGTCGACTCTTCGACAGGGCGGGGAGGGACCGGGGAGCTGTTTTTT. Translating gives CASSVDSSTGRGGTGELFF. Combining the CDR3 with reference TRBV7-3 and TRBJ2-2 gives the whole variable domain GAGVSQTPSNKVTEKGKYVELRCDPISGHTALYWYRQSLGQGPEFLIYFQGTGAADDSGLPNDRFFAVRPEGSVSTLKIQRTERGDSAVYLCASSVDSSTGRGGTGELFFGEGSRLTVL.

The chain is built from TRBV10-1 and TRBJ2-2; D uncertain. CDR1 and CDR2 from the germline V gene are WNHNN and SYGVQD (reference sequence). V was shortened by 4 bases and J by 1 base, with 10 bases between the two germline ends. The CDR3 loop spans 15 amino acids. CDR3: CASSAGGLNTGELFF. Written as DNA, the CDR3 is TGCGCCAGCAGTGCAGGCGGATTGAACACCGGGGAGCTGTTTTTT.

The CDR3 nucleotides are TGTGCCAGCAGCCGGAATTCGGGGCCCCAGCATTTT. It specifies CASSRNSGPQHF. V and J are TRBV28 and TRBJ1-5; D is unclear. V was pared by 6 bases and J by 9 bases, with 12 bases between. Germline CDR1 MDHEN, CDR2 SYDVKM. The CDR3 is made up of 12 amino acids.

On this clone itself: This specimen includes other DNA sequences encoding the same CDR3. The chain combines TRBV4-1 with TRBJ1-5, with D tentatively TRBD1 (5 bases). Trimming left V 3 bases short and J 4 bases short, with 10 bases between. The CDR3 sequence is 14 residues long. Per the germline V gene, CDR1 is MGHRA and CDR2 is YSYEKL. CDR3 in DNA: TGCGCCAGCAGCCAGGGGCCGGGAAATCAGCCCCAGCATTTT. Encoded protein: CASSQGPGNQPQHF.

The CDR3 reads CASSPPRGRANSEAFF. In nucleotides, the CDR3 is TGTGCCAGCTCACCACCGCGTGGCAGGGCTAACTCTGAAGCTTTCTTT. This chain connects TRBV18 to TRBJ1-1, with a tentative D call TRBD1 (5 bases). This CDR3 is 16 amino acids long. CDR1 and CDR2 from the germline V gene are KGHSH and LQKENI. V was clipped by 0 bases and J by 6 bases, with 17 bases between them.

The chain links TRBV10-1 to TRBJ1-1; 7 bases agree with TRBD1. The V and J ends lost 5 bases and 2 bases, in that order; junction bases with no gene match: 2. CDR1 is WNHNN and CDR2 is SYGVQD in the germline V gene (reference sequence). This CDR3 contains 13 residues. DNA of the CDR3: TGCGCCAGCAGTACAGGGGATAACACTGAAGCTTTCTTT. This translates into CASSTGDNTEAFF.

The gene calls are TRBV28 and TRBJ2-2; 7 bases are shared with TRBD2. Germline CDR1 MDHEN, CDR2 SYDVKM. Trimming cost V 2 bases and J 0 bases; bases outside gene matches: 3. This CDR3 is built from 16 residues. CDR3 DNA sequence: TGTGCCAGCAGTTTAGCGGGAGCCCCGAACACCGGGGAGCTGTTTTTT. Amino acids: CASSLAGAPNTGELFF.

This chain links TRBV29-1 with TRBJ1-2; D perhaps matches TRBD1 (5 bases). Germline loops: CDR1 SQVTM, CDR2 ANQGSEA. V shed 5 bases and J shed 5 bases, with 21 bases lying between them. This CDR3 is built from 15 residues. CDR3: CSVIPTSGGGYGYTF. The CDR3 region has the DNA TGCAGCGTTATCCCGACCTCGGGGGGGGGTTATGGCTACACCTTC.

The chain employs TRBV7-2 and TRBJ2-1; 8 bases fit TRBD2. Germline CDR1 SGHTA, CDR2 FQGNSA. This CDR3 spans 14 amino acids. V dropped 2 bases and J dropped 5; count of bases not matched to a gene: 2. DNA of the CDR3: TGTGCCAGCAGCTTATGGCGGGAGGACAATGAGCAGTTCTTC. The encoded protein is CASSLWREDNEQFF. The complete variable domain, with remaining parts taken from reference TRBV7-2 and TRBJ2-1, reads GAGVSQSPSNKVTEKGKDVELRCDPISGHTALYWYRQSLGQGLEFLIYFQGNSAPDKSGLPSDRFSAERTGGSVSTLTIQRTQQEDSAVYLCASSLWREDNEQFFGPGTRLTVL.

This clone was counted once. The chain joins TRBV4-1 to TRBJ2-3; 11 bases align to TRBD1. The germline V gene has CDR1 MGHRA and CDR2 YSYEKL. The CDR3 is made up of 16 amino acids. J gave up 1 base and V 5 bases, and 5 bases lay outside the gene matches. CDR3 coding DNA: TGCGCCAGCAGCGGGGGACAGGGGGTTCGCACAGATACGCAGTATTTT. Its protein is CASSGGQGVRTDTQYF.

The V and J genes are TRBV5-4 and TRBJ2-5; no firm D call. The CDR3 contains 12 residues. Germline CDR1 reads SGHNT; CDR2 reads YYREEE (reference sequence). The V and J ends lost 5 bases and 4 bases respectively, with 9 bases between them. The CDR3 nucleotides are TGTGCCAGCAGAGGATCCCCAGAGACCCAGTACTTC. Translated, it gives CASRGSPETQYF.